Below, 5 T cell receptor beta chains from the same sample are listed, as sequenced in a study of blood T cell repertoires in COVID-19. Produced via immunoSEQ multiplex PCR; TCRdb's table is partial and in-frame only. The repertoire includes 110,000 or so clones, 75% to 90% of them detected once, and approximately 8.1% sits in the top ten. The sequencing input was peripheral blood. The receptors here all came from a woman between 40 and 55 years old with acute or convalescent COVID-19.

CDR3 nucleotides: TGCGCCAGCAGCTCCACAGGGATGGAGACCCAGTACTTC. This translates into CASSSTGMETQYF. The V and J genes are TRBV5-1 and TRBJ2-5, with D possibly matching TRBD1 (6 bases). V was pared by 3 bases and J by 5 bases, with 11 bases between. CDR3 length: 13 residues. CDR1 SGHRS and CDR2 YFSETQ come from the germline V gene.

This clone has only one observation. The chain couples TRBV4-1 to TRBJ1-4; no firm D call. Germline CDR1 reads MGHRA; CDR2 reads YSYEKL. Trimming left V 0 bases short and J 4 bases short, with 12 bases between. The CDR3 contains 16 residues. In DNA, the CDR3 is TGCGCCAGCAGCCAAGAGACGTGGCGGAATAATGAAAAACTGTTTTTT. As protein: CASSQETWRNNEKLFF.

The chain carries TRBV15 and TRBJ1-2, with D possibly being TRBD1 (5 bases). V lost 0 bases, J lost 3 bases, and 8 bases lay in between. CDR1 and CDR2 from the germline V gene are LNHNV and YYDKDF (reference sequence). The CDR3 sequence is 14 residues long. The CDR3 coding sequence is TGTGCCACCAGCAGAGATATGGGGCACTATGGCTACACCTTC. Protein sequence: CATSRDMGHYGYTF.

The CDR3 spells CASGKQEGVDEQFF. CDR3 nucleotide sequence: TGCGCCAGCGGTAAACAGGAGGGCGTGGATGAGCAGTTCTTC. The V call is TRBV5-1, the J call TRBJ2-1; tentatively, D is TRBD2 (6 bases). The germline V and J ends were trimmed by 7 bases and 8 bases, with 19 bases remaining between them. CDR3 size: 14 residues. In germline, CDR1 is SGHRS, CDR2 YFSETQ.

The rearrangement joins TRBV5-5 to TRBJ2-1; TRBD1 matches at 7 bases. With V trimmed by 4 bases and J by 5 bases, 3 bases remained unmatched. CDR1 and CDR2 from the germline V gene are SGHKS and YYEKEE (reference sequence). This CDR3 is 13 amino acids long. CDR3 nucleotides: TGTGCCAGCAGCCGCGGACAGGACAATGAGCAGTTCTTC. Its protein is CASSRGQDNEQFF.